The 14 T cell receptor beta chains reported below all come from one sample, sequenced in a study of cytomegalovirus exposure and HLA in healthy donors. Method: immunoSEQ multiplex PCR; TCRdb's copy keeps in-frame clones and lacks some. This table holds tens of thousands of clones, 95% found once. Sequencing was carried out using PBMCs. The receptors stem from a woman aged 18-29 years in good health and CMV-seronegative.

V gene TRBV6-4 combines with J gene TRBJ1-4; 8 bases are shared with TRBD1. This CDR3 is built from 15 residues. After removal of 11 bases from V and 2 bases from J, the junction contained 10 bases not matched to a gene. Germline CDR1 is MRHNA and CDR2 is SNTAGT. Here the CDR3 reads CAGQGLLGTNEKLFF. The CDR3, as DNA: TGTGCCGGACAGGGTCTCTTAGGGACTAATGAAAAACTGTTTTTT.

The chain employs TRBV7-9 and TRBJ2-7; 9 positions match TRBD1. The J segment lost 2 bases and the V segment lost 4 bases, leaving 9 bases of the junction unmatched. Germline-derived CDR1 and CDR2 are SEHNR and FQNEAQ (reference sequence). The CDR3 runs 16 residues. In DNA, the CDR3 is TGTGCCAGCAGCTCCGAGACCACAGGGGGCCCCTACGAGCAGTACTTC. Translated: CASSSETTGGPYEQYF.

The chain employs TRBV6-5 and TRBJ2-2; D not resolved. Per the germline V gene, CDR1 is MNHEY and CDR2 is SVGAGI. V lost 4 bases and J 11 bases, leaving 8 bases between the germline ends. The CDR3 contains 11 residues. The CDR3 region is CASSSPPELFF. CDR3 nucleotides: TGTGCCAGCAGTTCCCCTCCCGAGCTGTTTTTT.

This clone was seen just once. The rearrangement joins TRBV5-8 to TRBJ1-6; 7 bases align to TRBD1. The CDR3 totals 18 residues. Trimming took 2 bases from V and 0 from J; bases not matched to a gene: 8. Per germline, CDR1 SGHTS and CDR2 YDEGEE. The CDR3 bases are TGTGCCAGCAGCTTCACCGGGACAGCTAGCTCCTATAATTCACCCCTCCACTTT. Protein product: CASSFTGTASSYNSPLHF.

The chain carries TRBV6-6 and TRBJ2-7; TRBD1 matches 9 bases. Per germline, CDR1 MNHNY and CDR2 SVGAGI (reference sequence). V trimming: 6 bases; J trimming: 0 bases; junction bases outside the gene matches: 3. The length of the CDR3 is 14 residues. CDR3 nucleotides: TGTGCCAGCAGAGGACAGGGGAGCTCCTACGAGCAGTACTTC. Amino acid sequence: CASRGQGSSYEQYF.

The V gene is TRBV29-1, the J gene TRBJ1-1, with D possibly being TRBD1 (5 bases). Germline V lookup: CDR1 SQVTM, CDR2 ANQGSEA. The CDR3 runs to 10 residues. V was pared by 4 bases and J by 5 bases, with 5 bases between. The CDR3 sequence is CSVGQTEAFF. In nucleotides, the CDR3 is TGCAGCGTTGGACAGACTGAAGCTTTCTTT.

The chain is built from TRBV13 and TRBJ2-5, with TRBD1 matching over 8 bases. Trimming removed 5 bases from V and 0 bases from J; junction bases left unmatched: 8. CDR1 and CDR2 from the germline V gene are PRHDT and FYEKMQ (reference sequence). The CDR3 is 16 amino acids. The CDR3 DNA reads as TGTGCCAGCAGCCATCGACAGGGGCCAGACCAAGAGACCCAGTACTTC. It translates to CASSHRQGPDQETQYF.

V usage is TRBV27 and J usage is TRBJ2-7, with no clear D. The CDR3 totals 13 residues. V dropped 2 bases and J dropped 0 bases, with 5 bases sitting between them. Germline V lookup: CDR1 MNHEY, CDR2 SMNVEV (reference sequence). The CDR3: CASSLHGSYEQYF. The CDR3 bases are TGTGCCAGCAGTTTACACGGCTCCTACGAGCAGTACTTC.

In nucleotides, the CDR3 is TGTGCCAGCAGCTCCAGGGGGAATCAGCCCCAGCATTTT. Its protein product is CASSSRGNQPQHF. The chain has TRBV11-2 and TRBJ1-5, with 7 bases lining up with TRBD1. The CDR3 sequence is 13 residues long. The V and J ends lost 4 bases and 4 bases, in that order; junction bases with no gene match: 1. CDR1 SGHAT and CDR2 FQNNGV come from the germline V gene. Full variable domain (outside the CDR3, taken from reference TRBV11-2 and TRBJ1-5): EAGVAQSPRYKIIEKRQSVAFWCNPISGHATLYWYQQILGQGPKLLIQFQNNGVVDDSQLPKDRFSAERLKGVDSTLKIQPAKLEDSAVYLCASSSRGNQPQHFGDGTRLSIL.

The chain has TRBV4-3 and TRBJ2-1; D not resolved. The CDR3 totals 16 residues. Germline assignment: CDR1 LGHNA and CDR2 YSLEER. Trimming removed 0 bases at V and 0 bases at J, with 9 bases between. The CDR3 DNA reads TGCGCCAGCAGCCAAGAAGTACAGAGCTCCTACAATGAGCAGTTCTTC. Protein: CASSQEVQSSYNEQFF.

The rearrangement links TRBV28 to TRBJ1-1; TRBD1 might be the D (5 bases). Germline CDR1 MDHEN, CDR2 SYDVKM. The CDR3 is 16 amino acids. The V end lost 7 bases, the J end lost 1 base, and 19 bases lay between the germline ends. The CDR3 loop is CASNIQNRIRNTEAFF. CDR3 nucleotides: TGTGCCAGCAACATTCAAAACAGGATTCGGAACACTGAAGCTTTCTTT.

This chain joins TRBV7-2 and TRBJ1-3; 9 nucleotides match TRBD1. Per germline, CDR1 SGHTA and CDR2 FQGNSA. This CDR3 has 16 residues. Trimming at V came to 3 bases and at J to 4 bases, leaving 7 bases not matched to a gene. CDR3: CASSFLRTGAGNTIYF. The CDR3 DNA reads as TGTGCCAGCAGCTTCCTACGGACAGGGGCAGGAAACACCATATATTTT.

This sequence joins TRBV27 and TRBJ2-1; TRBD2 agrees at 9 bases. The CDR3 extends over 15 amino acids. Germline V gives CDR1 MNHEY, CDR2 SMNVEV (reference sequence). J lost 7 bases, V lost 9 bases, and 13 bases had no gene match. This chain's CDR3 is CASSRTLAGMNEQFF. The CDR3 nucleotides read TGTGCCAGTTCGAGAACTCTAGCGGGAATGAATGAGCAGTTCTTC.

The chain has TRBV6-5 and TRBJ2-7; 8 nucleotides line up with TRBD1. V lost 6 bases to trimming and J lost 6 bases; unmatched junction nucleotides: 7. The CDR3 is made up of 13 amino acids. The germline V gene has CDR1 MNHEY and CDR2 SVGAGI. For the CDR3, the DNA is TGTGCCAGCAGGAGACAGGGGCGGTTCGAGCAGTACTTC. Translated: CASRRQGRFEQYF.